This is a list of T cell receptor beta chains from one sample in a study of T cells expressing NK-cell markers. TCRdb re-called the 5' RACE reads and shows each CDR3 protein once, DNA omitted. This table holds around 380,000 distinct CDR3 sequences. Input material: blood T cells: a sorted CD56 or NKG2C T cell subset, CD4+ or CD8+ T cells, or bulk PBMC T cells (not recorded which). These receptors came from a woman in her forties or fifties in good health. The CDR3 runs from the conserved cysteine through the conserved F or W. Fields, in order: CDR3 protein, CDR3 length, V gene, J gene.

CDR3: CASSGIWDTQYF
length: 12
V: TRBV9
J: TRBJ2-3

CDR3: CSARDQVFGETQYF
length: 14
V: TRBV20-1
J: TRBJ2-5

CDR3: CASSEISLEQYF
length: 12
V: TRBV2
J: TRBJ2-7

CDR3: CASRQGYEQFF
length: 11
V: TRBV7-3
J: TRBJ2-1

CDR3: CASSRVRAGSYNEQFF
length: 16
V: TRBV5-1
J: TRBJ2-1

CDR3: CASSVAGWGQNTGELFF
length: 17
V: TRBV9
J: TRBJ2-2

CDR3: CASSLDSLISGNTIYF
length: 16
V: TRBV5-1
J: TRBJ1-3

CDR3: CASSEFQALGANVLTF
length: 16
V: TRBV25-1
J: TRBJ2-6

CDR3: CASARTSLRTDTQYF
length: 15
V: TRBV2
J: TRBJ2-3

CDR3: CATTTGNSPLHF
length: 12
V: TRBV15
J: TRBJ1-6

CDR3: CASSSQAGEEKLFF
length: 14
V: TRBV7-6
J: TRBJ1-4

CDR3: CASSLRGWGLAGGPGADTQYF
length: 21
V: TRBV5-6
J: TRBJ2-3

CDR3: CASSYGLAGLTDTQYF
length: 16
V: TRBV6-2/TRBV6-3
J: TRBJ2-3

CDR3: CAIKGASYEQYF
length: 12
V: TRBV10-3
J: TRBJ2-7

CDR3: CSARFGGGATEAFF
length: 14
V: TRBV20-1
J: TRBJ1-1

CDR3: CATGRGETQYF
length: 11
V: TRBV24-1
J: TRBJ2-5

CDR3: CASSQAQGGRRNEQFF
length: 16
V: TRBV14
J: TRBJ2-1

CDR3: CSVTEGWGTEAFF
length: 13
V: TRBV29-1
J: TRBJ1-1

CDR3: CASTLSGGLTAFF
length: 13
V: TRBV25-1
J: TRBJ1-1

CDR3: CSARVPGQGREKLFF
length: 15
V: TRBV20-1
J: TRBJ1-4

CDR3: CASSSSPGPGATYEQYF
length: 17
V: TRBV7-6
J: TRBJ2-7

CDR3: CSATSPPSREQYF
length: 13
V: TRBV20-1
J: TRBJ2-7

CDR3: CASTLGQTTSTDTQYF
length: 16
V: TRBV4-2
J: TRBJ2-3

CDR3: CSARDLPSGRAADTQYF
length: 17
V: TRBV20-1
J: TRBJ2-3

CDR3: CASSLNRDYEQYF
length: 13
V: TRBV7-2
J: TRBJ2-7

CDR3: CASNGLAGVYGQYF
length: 14
V: TRBV7-2
J: TRBJ2-3

CDR3: CASSLSLGQPQHF
length: 13
V: TRBV7-9
J: TRBJ1-5

CDR3: CASSRLAGGLPNEQFF
length: 16
V: TRBV3-1
J: TRBJ2-1

CDR3: CASSYSGTSGRGAFF
length: 15
V: TRBV6-5
J: TRBJ2-1